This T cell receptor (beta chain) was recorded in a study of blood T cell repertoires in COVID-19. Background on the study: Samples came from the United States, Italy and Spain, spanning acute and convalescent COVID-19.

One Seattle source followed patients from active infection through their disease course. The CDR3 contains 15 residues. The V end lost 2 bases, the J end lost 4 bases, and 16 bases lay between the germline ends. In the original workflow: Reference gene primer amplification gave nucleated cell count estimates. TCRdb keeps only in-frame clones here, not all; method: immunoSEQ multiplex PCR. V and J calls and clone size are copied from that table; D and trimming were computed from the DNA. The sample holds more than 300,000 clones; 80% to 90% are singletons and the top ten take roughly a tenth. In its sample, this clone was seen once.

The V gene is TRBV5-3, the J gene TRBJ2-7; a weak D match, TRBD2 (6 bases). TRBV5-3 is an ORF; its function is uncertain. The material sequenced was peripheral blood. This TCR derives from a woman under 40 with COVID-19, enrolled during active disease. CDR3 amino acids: CARSLSTSGNYEQYF. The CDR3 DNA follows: TGTGCCAGAAGCTTATCGACTAGTGGTAATTACGAGCAGTACTTC.